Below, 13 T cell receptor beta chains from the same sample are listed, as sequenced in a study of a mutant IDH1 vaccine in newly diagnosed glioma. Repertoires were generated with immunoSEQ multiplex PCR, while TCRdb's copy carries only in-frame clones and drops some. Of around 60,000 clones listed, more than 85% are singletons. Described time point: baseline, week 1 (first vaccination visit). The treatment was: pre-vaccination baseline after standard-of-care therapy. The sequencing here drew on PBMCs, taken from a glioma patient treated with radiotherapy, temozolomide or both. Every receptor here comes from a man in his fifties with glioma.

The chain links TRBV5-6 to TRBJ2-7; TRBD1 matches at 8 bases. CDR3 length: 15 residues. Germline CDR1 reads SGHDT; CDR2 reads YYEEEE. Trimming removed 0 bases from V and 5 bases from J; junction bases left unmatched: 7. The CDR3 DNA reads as TGTGCCAGCAGCTTGGAAACAGGGGGGCCGGACGAGCAGTACTTC. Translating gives CASSLETGGPDEQYF.

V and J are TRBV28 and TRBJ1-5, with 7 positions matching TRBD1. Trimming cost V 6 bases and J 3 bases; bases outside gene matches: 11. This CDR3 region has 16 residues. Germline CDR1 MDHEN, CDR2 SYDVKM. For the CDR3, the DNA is TGTGCCAGCAGATCTACAGGGGTGGGGACCAATCAGCCCCAGCATTTT. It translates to CASRSTGVGTNQPQHF.

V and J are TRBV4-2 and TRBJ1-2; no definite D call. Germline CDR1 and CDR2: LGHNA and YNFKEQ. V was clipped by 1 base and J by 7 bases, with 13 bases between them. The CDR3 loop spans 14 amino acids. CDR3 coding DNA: TGTGCCAGCAGCCAAGGGGGTCAGCGGCGTGGCTACACCTTC. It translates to CASSQGGQRRGYTF.

The CDR3 protein is CASSSLRSRTGHSTDTQYF. The CDR3 DNA reads TGTGCCAGCAGCTCCCTAAGATCGAGGACAGGCCACAGCACAGATACGCAGTATTTT. The chain is built from TRBV5-8 and TRBJ2-3; 7 bases line up with TRBD1. J gave up 0 bases and V 3 bases, and 16 bases lay outside the gene matches. The V gene's germline CDR1 is SGHTS and CDR2 YDEGEE. The CDR3 sequence is 19 residues long. Full variable domain (rest looked up from reference TRBV5-8 and TRBJ2-3): EAGVTQSPTHLIKTRGQQATLRCSPISGHTSVYWYQQALGLGLQFLLWYDEGEERNRGNFPPRFSGRQFPNYSSELNVNALELEDSALYLCASSSLRSRTGHSTDTQYFGPGTRLTVL.

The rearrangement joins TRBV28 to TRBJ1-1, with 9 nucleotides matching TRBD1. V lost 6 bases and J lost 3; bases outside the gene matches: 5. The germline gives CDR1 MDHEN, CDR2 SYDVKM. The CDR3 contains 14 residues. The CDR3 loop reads CASRHTGGHTEAFF. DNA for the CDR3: TGTGCCAGCAGGCATACAGGGGGCCACACTGAAGCTTTCTTT.

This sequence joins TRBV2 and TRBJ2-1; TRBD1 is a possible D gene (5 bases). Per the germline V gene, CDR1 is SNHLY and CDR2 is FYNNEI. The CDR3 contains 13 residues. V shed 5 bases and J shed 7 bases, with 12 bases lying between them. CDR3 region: CASSTDNRNEQFF. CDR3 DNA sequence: TGTGCCAGCAGTACGGACAACCGGAATGAGCAGTTCTTC.

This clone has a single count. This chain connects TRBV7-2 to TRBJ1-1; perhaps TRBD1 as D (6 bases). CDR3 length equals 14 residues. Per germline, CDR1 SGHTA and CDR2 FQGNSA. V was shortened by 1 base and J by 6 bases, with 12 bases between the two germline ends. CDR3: CASSLVLQGPEAFF. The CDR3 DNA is TGTGCCAGCAGCTTAGTCCTGCAGGGGCCTGAAGCTTTCTTT.

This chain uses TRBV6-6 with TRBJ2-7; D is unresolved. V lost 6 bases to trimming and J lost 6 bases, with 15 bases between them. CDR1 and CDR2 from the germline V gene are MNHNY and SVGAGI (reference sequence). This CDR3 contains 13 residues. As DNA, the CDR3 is TGTGCCAGCAGCCATGTTTCGGCCCTCGAGCAGTACTTC. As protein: CASSHVSALEQYF.

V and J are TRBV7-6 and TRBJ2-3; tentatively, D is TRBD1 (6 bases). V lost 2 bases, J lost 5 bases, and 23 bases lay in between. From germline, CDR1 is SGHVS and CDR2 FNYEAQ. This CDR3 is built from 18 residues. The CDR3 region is CASSLSEKGVHQRDTQYF. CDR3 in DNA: TGTGCCAGCAGCTTATCGGAGAAGGGGGTACACCAAAGAGATACGCAGTATTTT. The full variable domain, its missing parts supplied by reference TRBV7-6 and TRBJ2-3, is GAGVSQSPRYKVTKRGQDVALRCDPISGHVSLYWYRQALGQGPEFLTYFNYEAQQDKSGLPNDRFSAERPEGSISTLTIQRTEQRDSAMYRCASSLSEKGVHQRDTQYFGPGTRLTVL.

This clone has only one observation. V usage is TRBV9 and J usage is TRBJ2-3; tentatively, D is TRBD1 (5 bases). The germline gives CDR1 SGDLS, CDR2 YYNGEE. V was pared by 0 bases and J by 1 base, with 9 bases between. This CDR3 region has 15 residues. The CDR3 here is CASSVGDSRTDTQYF. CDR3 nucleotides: TGTGCCAGCAGCGTAGGCGACAGCCGCACAGATACGCAGTATTTT.

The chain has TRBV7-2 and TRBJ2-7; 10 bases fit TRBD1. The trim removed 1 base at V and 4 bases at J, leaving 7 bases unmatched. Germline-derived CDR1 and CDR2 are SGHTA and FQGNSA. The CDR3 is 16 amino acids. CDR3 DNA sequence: TGTGCCAGCAGCTTAGGGTCGACAGGGGGCGTGTACGAGCAGTACTTC. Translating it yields CASSLGSTGGVYEQYF.

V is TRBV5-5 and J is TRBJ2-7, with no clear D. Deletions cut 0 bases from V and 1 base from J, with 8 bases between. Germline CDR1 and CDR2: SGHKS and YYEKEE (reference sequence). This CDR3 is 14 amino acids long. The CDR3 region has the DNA TGTGCCAGCAGCTTGGGGCGCCTATCCTACGAGCAGTACTTC. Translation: CASSLGRLSYEQYF.

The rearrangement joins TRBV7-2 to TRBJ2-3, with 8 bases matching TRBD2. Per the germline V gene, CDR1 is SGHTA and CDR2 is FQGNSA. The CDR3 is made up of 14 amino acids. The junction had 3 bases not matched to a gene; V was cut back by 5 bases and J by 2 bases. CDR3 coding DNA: TGTGCCAGCAGCCCCGGACTAGCCACAGATACGCAGTATTTT. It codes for CASSPGLATDTQYF.